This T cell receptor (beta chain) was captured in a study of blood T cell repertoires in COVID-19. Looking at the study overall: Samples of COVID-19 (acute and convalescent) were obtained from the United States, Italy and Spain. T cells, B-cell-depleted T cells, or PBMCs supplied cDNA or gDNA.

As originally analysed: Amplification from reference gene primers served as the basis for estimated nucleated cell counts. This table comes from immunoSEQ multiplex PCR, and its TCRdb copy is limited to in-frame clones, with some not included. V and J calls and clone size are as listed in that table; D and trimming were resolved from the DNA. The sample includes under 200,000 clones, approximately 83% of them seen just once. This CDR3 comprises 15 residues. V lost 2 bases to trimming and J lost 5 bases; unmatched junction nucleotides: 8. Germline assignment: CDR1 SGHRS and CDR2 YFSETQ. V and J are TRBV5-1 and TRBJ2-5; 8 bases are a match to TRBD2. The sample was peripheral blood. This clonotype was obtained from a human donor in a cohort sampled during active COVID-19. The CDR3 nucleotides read TGCGCCAGCAGCTTCGGAGCGGGAGAGGCTGAGACCCAGTACTTC. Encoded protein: CASSFGAGEAETQYF.